The entry below gives a single TCR beta chain sequence along with its context. The sample comes from a study of blood T cell repertoires in COVID-19. Overall study context: Spain, Italy and the United States supplied samples that represented acute and convalescent COVID-19. Nucleic acid was either cDNA or gDNA, and it came from T cells, B-cell-depleted T cells, or PBMCs.

Authors' methods: Reference gene primer amplification yielded estimated nucleated cell counts. TCRdb keeps only in-frame clones here, not all; method: immunoSEQ multiplex PCR. That table supplies the V and J calls and clone size; D and trimming were determined from the DNA. Of hundreds of thousands of clones listed, more than 65% are singletons. Trimming cost V 0 bases and J 2 bases, with 11 bases left between them. This CDR3 comprises 15 residues. Germline CDR1 reads SGHDT; CDR2 reads YYEEEE. The sequence was obtained from a woman of 80 years or more with acute or convalescent COVID-19. Source material: peripheral blood. V and J are TRBV5-6 and TRBJ1-2; no reliable D call. In nucleotides, the CDR3 is TGTGCCAGCAGCTTGGTGCGGGGATGGAACTATGGCTACACCTTC. It yields the protein CASSLVRGWNYGYTF.